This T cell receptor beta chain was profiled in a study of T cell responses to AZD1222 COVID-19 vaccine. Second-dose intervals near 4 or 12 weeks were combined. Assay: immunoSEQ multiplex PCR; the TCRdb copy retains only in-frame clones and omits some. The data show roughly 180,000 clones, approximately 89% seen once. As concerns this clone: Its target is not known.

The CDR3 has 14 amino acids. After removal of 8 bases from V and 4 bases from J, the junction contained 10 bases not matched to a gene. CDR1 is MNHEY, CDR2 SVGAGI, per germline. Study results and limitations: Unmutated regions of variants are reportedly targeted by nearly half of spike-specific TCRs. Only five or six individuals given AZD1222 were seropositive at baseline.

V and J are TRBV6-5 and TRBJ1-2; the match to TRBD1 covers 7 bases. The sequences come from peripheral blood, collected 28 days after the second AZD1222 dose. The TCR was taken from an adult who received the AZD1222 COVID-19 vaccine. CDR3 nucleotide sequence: TGTGCCAGCGTTGACAGGGCGTTTTCCTATGGCTACACCTTC. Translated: CASVDRAFSYGYTF.